What follows are 10 T cell receptor beta chains derived from one specimen sequenced in a study of shared clonotypes between healthy human individuals. The naive CD8 fraction comprised CD45RO-negative cells positively selected for CCR7 and excluded terminally differentiated effector memory CD45RA+ cells. Profiled with immunoSEQ multiplex PCR; TCRdb holds only in-frame clones, not every one. The sample records 650,000 to 800,000 clones, roughly 94% being singletons. The sample comprised naive CD8+ T cells sorted from blood. These receptor sequences come from a man between 25 and 39 years old in good health.

The chain uses TRBV19 and TRBJ2-1; possible D gene TRBD2, 6 bases. V lost 3 bases and J lost 7, with 19 bases in between. The germline CDR1 and CDR2 sequences are LNHDA and SQIVND (reference sequence). There are 16 residues in the CDR3. The CDR3 nucleotides read TGTGCCAGTAGTATGAACGGCGGGGCCTTAAAAAATGAGCAGTTCTTC. This sequence encodes CASSMNGGALKNEQFF.

The V call is TRBV10-1, the J call TRBJ2-3; 14 bases match TRBD2. From germline, CDR1 is WNHNN and CDR2 SYGVQD (reference sequence). V gave up 11 bases and J gave up 2 bases; unmatched junction bases: 18. The CDR3 has 19 amino acids. The CDR3 reads CAVSLVGTSGRPPTDTQYF. For the CDR3, the DNA is TGCGCCGTCAGTTTAGTGGGGACTAGCGGGAGACCCCCCACAGATACGCAGTATTTT.

The V call is TRBV11-3, the J call TRBJ2-1; D is unclear. Trimming left V 5 bases short and J 8 bases short, with 13 bases between. The CDR3 is 13 residues long. CDR1 and CDR2 from the germline V gene are SGHNT and YENEEA. CDR3 bases: TGTGCCAGCAGCCAGGAAGGTAGAGATGAGCAGTTCTTC. Protein product: CASSQEGRDEQFF. Full variable domain (rest looked up from reference TRBV11-3 and TRBJ2-1): EAGVVQSPRYKIIEKKQPVAFWCNPISGHNTLYWYLQNLGQGPELLIRYENEEAVDDSQLPKDRFSAERLKGVDSTLKIQPAELGDSAVYLCASSQEGRDEQFFGPGTRLTVL.

V usage is TRBV7-9 and J usage is TRBJ1-5, with 7 nucleotides matching TRBD1. The junction had 10 bases not matched to a gene; V was cut back by 1 base and J by 4 bases. Per germline, CDR1 SEHNR and CDR2 FQNEAQ (reference sequence). The CDR3 contains 17 residues. The CDR3 reads CASSLGGSGQSNQPQHF. The DNA of the CDR3 is TGTGCCAGCAGCTTAGGAGGGTCGGGACAGAGTAATCAGCCCCAGCATTTT.

This chain uses TRBV29-1 with TRBJ2-5; D ambiguous. This CDR3 has 13 amino acids. CDR1 and CDR2 from the germline V gene are SQVTM and ANQGSEA. The V and J ends lost 5 bases and 2 bases respectively, with 12 bases between them. CDR3 coding DNA: TGCAGCGTTCCAGCCCCAGTACAAGAGACCCAGTACTTC. Its protein is CSVPAPVQETQYF.

V and J are TRBV15 and TRBJ2-1, with TRBD2 matching 7 bases. The CDR3 runs 14 residues. With V trimmed by 5 bases and J by 0 bases, 1 base remained unmatched. The germline V gene has CDR1 LNHNV and CDR2 YYDKDF (reference sequence). The CDR3: CATSGGSSYNEQFF. DNA of the CDR3: TGTGCCACCAGCGGCGGGAGCTCCTACAATGAGCAGTTCTTC. Supplemented by reference TRBV15 and TRBJ2-1, the full variable domain reads DAMVIQNPRYQVTQFGKPVTLSCSQTLNHNVMYWYQQKSSQAPKLLFHYYDKDFNNEADTPDNFQSRRPNTSFCFLDIRSPGLGDTAMYLCATSGGSSYNEQFFGPGTRLTVL.

The chain joins TRBV13 to TRBJ2-2; tentatively, D is TRBD1 or TRBD2 (5 bases each). The CDR3 runs 13 residues. Per germline, CDR1 PRHDT and CDR2 FYEKMQ (reference sequence). Here the CDR3 DNA reads TGTGCTGCCGGGACGACGAACACCGGGGAGCTGTTTTTT. As protein: CAAGTTNTGELFF.

The chain combines TRBV27 with TRBJ2-7; 10 positions agree with TRBD2. Germline V CDR1 and CDR2: MNHEY, SMNVEV (reference sequence). The CDR3 contains 15 residues. V gave up 2 bases and J gave up 2 bases; unmatched junction bases: 3. CDR3 sequence reads: CASSLLAGETYEQYF. The CDR3 region has the DNA TGTGCCAGCAGTTTACTAGCGGGGGAGACCTACGAGCAGTACTTC.

This chain connects TRBV11-2 to TRBJ2-1, with 8 positions matching TRBD2. Looked up from germline, CDR1 is SGHAT and CDR2 is FQNNGV. The J segment lost 5 bases and the V segment lost 5 bases, leaving 5 bases of the junction unmatched. This CDR3 has 14 amino acids. In DNA, the CDR3 is TGTGCCAGCAGCGTGGGACTAGGTGACAATGAGCAGTTCTTC. Amino acids: CASSVGLGDNEQFF.

In DNA, the CDR3 is TGTGCCAGCAGTTACTCGGGACTGCCCCCGGAAAAACTGTTTTTT. Protein: CASSYSGLPPEKLFF. V is TRBV6-5 and J is TRBJ1-4, with D perhaps TRBD1 (5 bases). Germline V gene lookup returns CDR1 MNHEY and CDR2 SVGAGI. Trimming cost V 0 bases and J 8 bases, with 13 bases left between them. CDR3 size: 15 residues.